The clone carrying this T cell receptor beta chain was counted a few times. This sample was taken from a study of T-cell reconstitution after alpha-beta-depleted transplantation in children. The authors prepared the TCRbeta library with unique molecular identifiers. TCRdb recomputed calls from the PCR reads with MiXCR, one row per CDR3 protein. The sample lists roughly 200,000 distinct CDR3 sequences; roughly 9% were seen once. Here the sequenced sample was PBMCs from the stem cell graft donor, taken from the stem cell graft. This TCR came from a human donor who donated a stem cell graft to a child with acute lymphoblastic leukemia.

CDR3 DNA sequence: TGTGCCAGCGCACCCAACACTGAAGCTTTCTTT. This translates into CASAPNTEAFF. V gene TRBV6-6 combines with J gene TRBJ1-1; D is unresolved. V lost 8 bases and J lost 2, with 6 bases in between. This CDR3 is 11 amino acids long. In germline, CDR1 is MNHNY, CDR2 SVGAGI (reference sequence).